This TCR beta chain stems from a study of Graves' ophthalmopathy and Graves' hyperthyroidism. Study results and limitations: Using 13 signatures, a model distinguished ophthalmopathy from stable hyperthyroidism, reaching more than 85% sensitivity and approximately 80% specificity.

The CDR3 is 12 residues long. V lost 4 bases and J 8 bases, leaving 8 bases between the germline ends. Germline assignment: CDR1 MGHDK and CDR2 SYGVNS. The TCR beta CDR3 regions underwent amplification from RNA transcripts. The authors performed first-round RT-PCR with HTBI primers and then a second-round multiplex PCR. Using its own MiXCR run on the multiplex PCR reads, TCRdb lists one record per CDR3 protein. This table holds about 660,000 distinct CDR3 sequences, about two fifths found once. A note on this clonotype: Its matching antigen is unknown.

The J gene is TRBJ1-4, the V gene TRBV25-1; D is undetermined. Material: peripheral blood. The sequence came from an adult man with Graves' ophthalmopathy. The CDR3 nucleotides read TGTGCCAGCAGTGGTCCAGGCGAAAAACTGTTTTTT. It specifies CASSGPGEKLFF. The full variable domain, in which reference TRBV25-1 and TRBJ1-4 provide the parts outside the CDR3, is EADIYQTPRYLVIGTGKKITLECSQTMGHDKMYWYQQDPGMELHLIHYSYGVNSTEKGDLSSESTVSRIRTEHFPLTLESARPSHTSQYLCASSGPGEKLFFGSGTQLSVL.